This is a list of T cell receptor beta chains from one sample in a study of blood T cell repertoires in COVID-19. Repertoires were generated with immunoSEQ multiplex PCR, while TCRdb's copy carries only in-frame clones and drops some. The sample has 200,000 to 300,000 clones; about nine tenths are singletons. Sequencing was done on a sample of peripheral blood. All receptors derive from a woman aged 40 to 49 who had recovered from COVID-19. The CDR3 runs from the conserved cysteine through the conserved F or W. The order of the fields is J gene, clone size, CDR3 length, D gene, V gene, CDR3 DNA, CDR3 protein. A D gene is named only where the DNA matches it firmly. Some rows have no size entry. The others give once, few or many, or a class for an expanded clone.

TRBJ2-2,NA,13,NA,TRBV2,TGTGCCAGCAACGTGGAGCACACCGGGGAGCTGTTTTTT,CASNVEHTGELFF
TRBJ1-1,NA,14,NA,TRBV3-1/TRBV3-2,TGTGCCAGCAGCCATCAGGGCTGGGACACTGAAGCTTTCTTT,CASSHQGWDTEAFF
TRBJ2-7,NA,15,TRBD2,TRBV13,TGTGCCAGCAGCGCGGGGGTGAGCGGAACCTACGAGCAGTACTTC,CASSAGVSGTYEQYF
TRBJ1-5,once,13,NA,TRBV30,TGTGCCTGGAGTGAATATAGCAATCAGCCCCAGCATTTT,CAWSEYSNQPQHF
TRBJ1-2,NA,15,TRBD1,TRBV4-1,TGCGCCAGCAGCCATTGGACAGGGGAGGACTATGGCTACACCTTC,CASSHWTGEDYGYTF
TRBJ1-5,NA,15,NA,TRBV19,TGTGCCAGTAGCTTCCGCGCGGGGGTAGGGCAGCCCCAGCATTTT,CASSFRAGVGQPQHF
TRBJ1-1,NA,14,NA,TRBV2,TGTGCCAGCAGTGAAGACTCCGTATTCGCTGAAGCTTTCTTT,CASSEDSVFAEAFF
TRBJ2-2,few,13,NA,TRBV2,TGTGCCAGCAGGCCAGGAACCTCCGGGGAGCTGTTTTTT,CASRPGTSGELFF
TRBJ1-4,NA,17,NA,TRBV7-9,TGTGCCAGCAGCTTAGGTTCTGTCACAACAACTAATGAAAAACTGTTTTTT,CASSLGSVTTTNEKLFF
TRBJ2-4,few,15,TRBD2,TRBV5-1,TGCGCCAGCAGCTTGATAGCGGGGGAAAAAAACATTCAGTACTTC,CASSLIAGEKNIQYF
TRBJ1-1,NA,15,TRBD1,TRBV19,TGTGCCAGTAGTCCAACCACAGGGGCGACCGCTGAAGCTTTCTTT,CASSPTTGATAEAFF
TRBJ1-1,once,14,NA,TRBV7-3,TGTGCCAGCAGCGCCGACGGGATGAACACTGAAGCTTTCTTT,CASSADGMNTEAFF
TRBJ2-3,NA,17,NA,TRBV18,TGTGCCAGCTCACCACCGAGAGGCAGGGGAAGCACAGATACGCAGTATTTT,CASSPPRGRGSTDTQYF
TRBJ2-1,once,15,TRBD1,TRBV18,TGTGCCAGCTCACCGGCGGGACAGGTCTACAATGAGCAGTTCTTC,CASSPAGQVYNEQFF
TRBJ2-3,NA,17,TRBD1,TRBV7-9,TGTGCCAGCAGCTACCGACGGACAGGGGGCACGACAGATACGCAGTATTTT,CASSYRRTGGTTDTQYF
TRBJ1-3,NA,16,TRBD1,TRBV27,TGTGCCAGCAGTCCGACGACAGGGGGGCAAGGAAACACCATATATTTT,CASSPTTGGQGNTIYF
TRBJ2-5,NA,14,TRBD1,TRBV6-5,TGTGCCAGCAGACCAAGGGGGCGCGGGGAGACCCAGTACTTC,CASRPRGRGETQYF
TRBJ1-5,NA,17,NA,TRBV6-2/TRBV6-3,TGTGCCAGCAGCCTAGGGCTGCGGGCGTATAGCAATCAGCCCCAGCATTTT,CASSLGLRAYSNQPQHF
TRBJ1-6,NA,14,NA,TRBV2,TGTGCCAGCAGTTTCTCCGGGAATAATTCACCCCTCCACTTT,CASSFSGNNSPLHF
TRBJ1-1,once,14,NA,TRBV5-1,TGCGCCAGCAGCTTGGCCCCTATGAACACTGAAGCTTTCTTT,CASSLAPMNTEAFF
TRBJ1-1,NA,13,NA,TRBV30,TGTGCCTGGAGTGTACAGCTGAACACTGAAGCTTTCTTT,CAWSVQLNTEAFF
TRBJ1-4,NA,11,NA,TRBV20-1,TGCAGTGCTAGAGATCTAGCAGGACTGTTTTTT,CSARDLAGLFF
TRBJ1-4,NA,14,TRBD1,TRBV6-1,TGTGCCAGCAGTGAAGTCGACAGGGGTGAAAAACTGTTTTTT,CASSEVDRGEKLFF
TRBJ2-7,NA,14,NA,TRBV6-2/TRBV6-3,TGTGCCAGCAGTTACCGAGCACAGACCTACGAGCAGTACTTC,CASSYRAQTYEQYF
TRBJ1-6,NA,14,TRBD1,TRBV9,TGTGCCAGCAGCGCTCGGACAGGGGGTTCACCCCTCCACTTT,CASSARTGGSPLHF
TRBJ1-2,NA,15,TRBD1,TRBV2,TGTGCCAGCAGTGAAGCGACAGGGGCTTTACTCCGCTACACCTTC,CASSEATGALLRYTF
TRBJ1-2,NA,14,TRBD1,TRBV6-5,TGTGCCAGCACCTACGGGACAGGGGATGGTGGCTACACCTTC,CASTYGTGDGGYTF
TRBJ2-3,NA,15,NA,TRBV7-8,TGTGCCAGCAGCTTAGCGGGGGGGCTGGCAGATACGCAGTATTTT,CASSLAGGLADTQYF
TRBJ1-6,few,14,NA,TRBV27,TGTGCCAGCAGGGCCAGCTCCTATAATTCACCCCTCCACTTT,CASRASSYNSPLHF
TRBJ1-6,NA,19,NA,TRBV4-3,TGCGCCAGCAGCCAAGATAGTCAGGATTCAGATGAAATATGGTCACCCCTCCACTTT,CASSQDSQDSDEIWSPLHF
TRBJ2-7,NA,14,TRBD1,TRBV29-1,TGCAGCTTCCAGGGACAGGGGAGCTCCTACGAGCAGTACTTC,CSFQGQGSSYEQYF
TRBJ2-5,NA,18,NA,TRBV27,TGTGCCAGCAGTTTAAACTACCCCGGGACTGGACCAAGGGAGACCCAGTACTTC,CASSLNYPGTGPRETQYF
TRBJ2-3,NA,13,NA,TRBV27,TGTGCCAGCAGTTCTCTTCTGCCAGCGACGCAGTATTTT,CASSSLLPATQYF
TRBJ1-5,few,16,NA,TRBV6-1,TGTGCCAGCAGTGCAGAGACAGGACTTAGCAATCAGCCCCAGCATTTT,CASSAETGLSNQPQHF
TRBJ2-2,NA,15,NA,TRBV5-6,TGTGCCAGCAGCTCCCCTGACAGGAACACCGGGGAGCTGTTTTTT,CASSSPDRNTGELFF
TRBJ1-5,once,16,NA,TRBV6-6,TGTGCCAGCAGTTTCACAGGTCACGGTGGGCATCAGCCCCAGCATTTT,CASSFTGHGGHQPQHF
TRBJ2-1,NA,16,NA,TRBV21-1,TGTGCCAGCAACCTTAGCGGGGGGCCGTGGGAATGCGAGCAGTTCTTC,CASNLSGGPWECEQFF
TRBJ1-1,NA,12,NA,TRBV5-6,TGTGCCAGCAGCTCAGGGTGGGCAAGAGCTTTCTTT,CASSSGWARAFF
TRBJ1-6,few,16,TRBD1,TRBV5-1,TGCGCCAGCAGCTTGAATGGAGGGGGCTGGAATTCACCCCTCCACTTT,CASSLNGGGWNSPLHF
TRBJ2-7,NA,15,NA,TRBV7-8,TGTGCCAGCAGCTTATCGGGGACAATGACCTACGAGCAGTACTTC,CASSLSGTMTYEQYF
TRBJ1-3,NA,16,TRBD1,TRBV19,TGTGCCAGTATTAAGGACAGGCCGAGCTCTGGAAACACCATATATTTT,CASIKDRPSSGNTIYF
TRBJ1-5,NA,15,NA,TRBV15,TGTGCCACCAGCAGAGATTTCAGGGATCATCAGCCCCAGCATTTT,CATSRDFRDHQPQHF
TRBJ2-1,NA,16,TRBD2,TRBV5-1,TGCGCCAGCAGCTCGGGTAACGGGGGGGCCTACAATGAGCAGTTCTTC,CASSSGNGGAYNEQFF
TRBJ2-7,NA,14,TRBD2,TRBV9,TGTGCCAGCAGCGAGCTAGCGGGGGACTACGAGCAGTACTTC,CASSELAGDYEQYF
TRBJ2-7,NA,15,NA,TRBV6-5,TGTGCCAGCAGTTACTCTCCAGGGATAAAGGACGAGCAGTACTTC,CASSYSPGIKDEQYF
TRBJ2-5,NA,14,NA,TRBV7-2,TGTGCCAGCAGGCCGGGTCATTCACGGGAGACCCAGTACTTC,CASRPGHSRETQYF
TRBJ2-5,NA,14,NA,TRBV6-2/TRBV6-3,TGTGCCAGCAGTTACTTAGGGGGAGGGGAGACCCAGTACTTC,CASSYLGGGETQYF
TRBJ1-3,few,15,NA,TRBV9,TGTGCCAGCAGCGTAGAACCGAGCTCTGGAAACACCATATATTTT,CASSVEPSSGNTIYF
TRBJ1-1,NA,16,NA,TRBV27,TGTGCCAGCACCCCCGGGGGGCCTTGGATGAACACTGAAGCTTTCTTT,CASTPGGPWMNTEAFF
TRBJ2-5,NA,14,TRBD1,TRBV5-1,TGCGCCAGCAGCTTTATGGGACAGCAAGAGACCCAGTACTTC,CASSFMGQQETQYF
TRBJ1-2,NA,13,NA,TRBV7-9,TGTGCCAGCAGCTTCGGAGACTGGTATGGCTACACCTTC,CASSFGDWYGYTF
TRBJ2-7,NA,15,NA,TRBV5-1,TGCGCCAGCAGGAGTTTTCCGGGGGGCACCTACGAGCAGTACTTC,CASRSFPGGTYEQYF
TRBJ2-5,NA,15,TRBD2,TRBV4-3,TGCGCCAGCAGCCAAGTACGGGGGGACCAAGAGACCCAGTACTTC,CASSQVRGDQETQYF
TRBJ2-1,NA,16,NA,TRBV6-4,TGTGCCAGCAGTGGGCAAGGGGGACCCAGGTACAATGAGCAGTTCTTC,CASSGQGGPRYNEQFF
TRBJ2-3,NA,16,NA,TRBV21-1,TGTGCCAGCAGCAACCCTAGCCACACCGACACAGATACGCAGTATTTT,CASSNPSHTDTDTQYF
TRBJ2-2,once,14,NA,TRBV27,TGTGCCAGCAGTTTAGTAGGGGTCACCGGGGAGCTGTTTTTT,CASSLVGVTGELFF
TRBJ1-5,NA,15,NA,TRBV7-8,TGTGCCAGCAGCTTAGACAGGACAGTGGGCCAGCCCCAGCATTTT,CASSLDRTVGQPQHF
TRBJ1-1,NA,12,TRBD1,TRBV29-1,TGCAGCGTTGAACTGGAGGGGGCGGGAGCTTTCTTT,CSVELEGAGAFF